This entry concerns a single TCR beta chain. Its antigen remains unidentified. The V gene's germline CDR1 is SGDLS and CDR2 YYNGEE. This CDR3 is built from 16 residues. Deletions cut 4 bases from V and 0 bases from J, with 17 bases between. The data were obtained in a study of T-cell reconstitution after alpha-beta-depleted transplantation in children. This sample's TCRbeta library carried unique molecular identifier barcodes. Each CDR3 protein is one row after TCRdb ran MiXCR on the PCR reads. The sample lists around 580,000 distinct CDR3 sequences, under 30% occurring once. Study results and limitations: The origin of high day-60 TCRbeta diversity in some patients lay in surviving recipient T cells and thymic progenitors. Two months or so post-transplant, alpha-beta T cells reportedly derived from several hundred expanded graft clones. By one year post-transplant, T-cell counts and diversity largely arose from T cells that were newly produced.

The sequencing here drew on PBMCs, mostly from graft donor cells, taken 360 days after TCRalphabeta/CD19-depleted stem cell transplant. The receptor comes from a boy under three years old who had a stem cell transplant for acute myeloid leukemia, so the T cells may come from the graft donor. The rearrangement uses TRBV9 and TRBJ2-7, with D perhaps matching TRBD1 (6 bases). The CDR3 loop reads CASSPTTGLLSYEQYF. CDR3 in DNA: TGTGCCAGCAGCCCAACGACAGGACTCCTCTCCTACGAGCAGTACTTC.